The TCR beta chain described here comes from a study of T cell responses to AZD1222 COVID-19 vaccine. Study-wide background: Whether given at about 4 or about 12 weeks, second doses were pooled. Overall study findings and caveats: Females made up more of the donors, who were largely white British, and clonal diversity may have come out too low. At baseline, just a handful of AZD1222 recipients tested seropositive. The breadth and depth of Spike-specific TCRs increased once two AZD1222 doses had been given.

CDR1 is MNHNS and CDR2 is SASEGT in the germline V gene. The junction had 7 bases not matched to a gene; V was cut back by 3 bases and J by 9 bases. This CDR3 is 13 amino acids long. On this clone: Its target is unknown.

Repertoires were generated with immunoSEQ multiplex PCR, while TCRdb's copy carries only in-frame clones and drops some. The sample holds fewer than 85,000 clones, 75% to 90% seen once. The input for sequencing was peripheral blood, taken on day 0 of AZD1222 vaccination. V and J are TRBV6-1 and TRBJ1-1; 7 nucleotides agree with TRBD1. The receptor was isolated from an adult in good health. In DNA, the CDR3 is TGTGCCAGCAGTGAGAGTAAGGGGGCGCAAGCTTTCTTT. This translates into CASSESKGAQAFF.